This note documents a single T cell receptor (beta chain) sequence. The table lists this clonotype with a few counts. The antigen it binds to is not known. No clone much larger than this one lies a single base away; base qualities are absent. Libraries of naive CD8 T cells were generated from roughly 21,000 to 960,000 sorted cells, with 10%, 30% or 50% of the purified RNA used. Naive CD8 T cells were FACS-sorted as CD8+CD4-CCR7+CD45RA+ on a BD FACSAria II into RLT Plus buffer. To test detection sensitivity, Jurkat RNA equal to 10 or so TCR copies was added to samples of roughly 19,000-1,100,000 naive CD8 T cells. CD8 T cells were enriched with RosetteSep CD8+ T Cell Enrichment Cocktail and Ficoll-Paque, followed by ACK red cell lysis. The library relied on PCR. TCRdb names NextSeq 500 as the instrument used. Bulk TCR libraries were generated as previously described, with the TCR primers listed in Table S5 used. The Qiagen AllPrep DNA/RNA kit was used to purify total RNA. Before analysis, reads from multiple sequencing runs of one library were combined. The original pipeline was this. Reads were retained only if their TCR constant sequence matched exactly, and those retained reads were trimmed to 150 nt and grouped according to their 12-nt molecular barcodes. Reads in each barcode group were sub-clustered using a 15% Levenshtein threshold, and a quality-weighted consensus sequence was built for each RNA molecule. Non-functional sequences were removed, as were lower-count sequences one edit away from another. Based on a fit of two negative binomial distributions, barcode sub-clusters having less than 20% of the maximum read count were discarded. The raw public data were reprocessed by TCRdb itself: fastp quality trimming at Q25, MiXCR clonotype calling, in-frame beta chains only. Rows are unified per CDR3 protein, each entry keeping the most common DNA and genes. The V and J calls and clone size come from TCRdb's table, not from the authors' own analysis. Within this sample are 400,000 to 600,000 distinct CDR3 sequences, with 25% of them counted one time only. 0.7% to 0.9% of the sample belongs to the ten largest clones.

V is trimmed back by 2 bases and J by 6 bases, and the junction contains 14 bases that no gene match accounts for. The CDR3, from cysteine to phenylalanine, totals 18 residues. This entry keeps only the CDR3 DNA: 54 bases, framed from base 1. CDR1 and CDR2 are read off the germline V gene as SGHRS and YFSETQ. The source of the sample is a study of molecular identifiers for immune sequencing clone quantification (dated 2018 in TCRdb). Concerning the study at large: In a replicate experiment, RNA from about 21,000 or 97,000 naive CD8 T cells was split into five aliquots, four of which were sequenced. CD8 T cells were used in a methods study to benchmark molecular-identifier clustering-based TCR repertoire sequencing (MIDCIRS) and TCR RNA copy counting.

General findings and caveats noted by the study authors: Highly expanded clone sizes could be underestimated because identical TCR molecules may share a barcode. Modeling estimated around 3 recovered TCR RNA copies per cell, compared with about 9.3 by digital PCR, which implies roughly 30% capture efficiency. Without barcode sub-clustering, chimeric consensus sequences inflated TCR diversity; chimeras reached as high as 47%. In CMV-specific effector cells, clones with more than 20 RNA copies contained over 99% of molecules, whereas in naive cells such clones contained under 1% of molecules. The naive libraries included spiked-in Jurkat TCR RNA (roughly nine copies' worth), and this Jurkat TCR RNA is not part of the donor repertoire. Even against a background of some 1 million naive CD8 T cells, spiked-in Jurkat TCR RNA amounting to a single cell's worth was reported to be detectable.

The chain couples TRBV5-1 to TRBJ2-2; 9 central nucleotides agree with TRBD1. The sequenced material came from naive CD8+ T cells from blood, with Jurkat cell RNA spiked in. What this sample's cell subset or site label stands for: FACS-sorted CD8+CD4-CCR7+CD45RA+ naive T cells. The TCR sequence derives from a human donor in good health. Some libraries in this study had Jurkat cell RNA spiked in. This receptor has the CDR3 CASSFSTSGQGFAGELFF. The base sequence is TGCGCCAGCAGCTTTTCTACATCGGGACAGGGTTTCGCCGGGGAGCTGTTTTTT.